This entry is about one T cell receptor beta chain. These data originate in a study of T cells after yellow fever vaccination. Generation of TCR cDNA used 5'RACE template switching (which added a universal primer site and UMIs). One entry per CDR3 protein, called by TCRdb with MiXCR from the 5' RACE reads. Of under 300,000 distinct CDR3 sequences detected, less than 9% appear once; the ten largest clones hold 0.65% to 0.9%. This CDR3 spans 15 amino acids. Looked up from germline, CDR1 is SGDLS and CDR2 is YYNGEE. V shed 3 bases and J shed 5 bases, with 14 bases lying between them. The J gene is TRBJ2-2, the V gene TRBV9, with D perhaps TRBD2 (6 bases). The TCR originated in a man between 25 and 39 years old who received the YFV17D yellow fever vaccine. This specimen was CD4+ T cells sorted from PBMCs, taken 15 days after the yellow fever booster vaccination. The CDR3 protein is CASSGPLGGTGELFF. The CDR3, as DNA: TGTGCCAGCAGCGGCCCGTTGGGGGGAACCGGGGAGCTGTTTTTT.